Given below is one T cell receptor (beta chain) in context. Its antigen is undetermined. Reverse transcription of roughly 0.5 to 1 ug RNA was carried out with random hexamers. Amplification of TCR beta CDR3 across 54 Vbeta and 13 Jbeta was performed with immunoSEQ multiplex PCR. TCRdb itself ran the immunoSEQ multiplex PCR reads through MiXCR, one entry per CDR3 protein. The profile shows approximately 200,000 distinct CDR3 sequences, about 90% of them singletons. This record comes from a study of CD8 T cells in Susac syndrome. Findings of the study overall: Regarding the TCR sequencing and HLA analysis, the study admitted that a relatively small number of individuals were involved.

Negative isolation was used for CD8+ and CD4+ T cells and FACS enrichment for TEMRA cells. This CDR3 is 15 amino acids long. The trim removed 11 bases at V and 6 bases at J, leaving 14 bases unmatched. Germline V lookup: CDR1 SNHLY, CDR2 FYNNEI. The source is a human donor with multiple sclerosis. The chain couples TRBV2 to TRBJ2-3, with TRBD2 matching over 10 bases. The sequencing sample was made of CD8+ T cells from PBMCs. The CDR3 spells CACSQQAGGPDTQYF. CDR3 coding DNA: TGTGCCTGCTCCCAACAAGCGGGAGGGCCTGATACGCAGTATTTT.